The 25 T cell receptor beta chains in this list originate from one sample, sequenced in a study of CD8 T cells in ankylosing spondylitis. From the 5' RACE reads, TCRdb called clonotypes with MiXCR, one entry per CDR3 protein. The sample yields around 320,000 distinct CDR3 sequences, less than 25% seen once. The sample consisted of blood, either unsorted or a sorted T cell fraction (not recorded which). All receptors come from a female donor with ankylosing spondylitis or in good health (not recorded which).

This clonotype occurred a few times. The chain employs TRBV7-7 and TRBJ2-5; possible D gene TRBD1, 6 bases. The germline gives CDR1 SSHAT, CDR2 FNYEAQ (reference sequence). CDR3 length: 13 amino acids. Here the CDR3 reads CARARDTFATQYF. The DNA of the CDR3 is TGTGCTAGAGCCCGGGACACCTTCGCGACCCAGTACTTC. The variable domain in full, with the rest retrieved from reference TRBV7-7 and TRBJ2-5, is GAGVSQSPRYKVTKRGQDVTLRCDPISSHATLYWYQQALGQGPEFLTYFNYEAQPDKSGLPSDRFSAERPEGSISTLTIQRTEQRDSAMYRCARARDTFATQYFGPGTRLLVL.

The V and J genes are TRBV6-1 and TRBJ2-6, with TRBD1 identical over 9 bases. The CDR3 contains 18 residues. The V gene end was trimmed by 4 bases and the J gene end by 1 base; junction bases not matched to a gene: 8. Germline CDR1 reads MNHNS; CDR2 reads SASEGT. The CDR3 loop reads CASSASGTGRSGANVLTF. As DNA, the CDR3 is TGTGCCAGCAGTGCGTCCGGGACAGGGCGGTCTGGGGCCAACGTCCTGACTTTC.

This clonotype appeared a few times. The CDR3 spells CASSPGALAGPPSTDTQYF. The CDR3 DNA sequence: TGTGCCAGCAGCCCTGGGGCACTAGCGGGACCTCCTAGCACAGATACGCAGTATTTT. The chain uses TRBV4-2 and TRBJ2-3, with 10 bases aligning to TRBD2. CDR3 size: 19 residues. Germline trimming cut 4 bases from V and 0 bases from J; bases unmatched to any gene: 13. Germline V CDR1 and CDR2: LGHNA, YNFKEQ.

This clonotype was recorded a few times. The V gene is TRBV11-2, the J gene TRBJ2-1, with 15 positions matching TRBD2. V trimming: 3 bases; J trimming: 2 bases; junction bases outside the gene matches: 11. The CDR3 spans 20 residues. CDR1 is SGHAT, CDR2 FQNNGV, per germline. CDR3 in amino acids: CASSFREGRTSGRAYNEQFF. In DNA form, the CDR3 reads TGTGCCAGCAGCTTTCGGGAGGGGAGGACTAGCGGGAGGGCCTACAATGAGCAGTTCTTC.

The chain couples TRBV12-3 or TRBV12-4 to TRBJ2-1; a possible D gene is TRBD2 (6 bases). The ends were cut back, 4 bases at V and 9 bases at J, with 16 bases in the middle. The CDR3 totals 14 residues. CDR3 nucleotides: TGTGCCAGCAGTTATTCTAGCGTTGACAGTGAGCAGTTCTTC. Its protein is CASSYSSVDSEQFF.

This clonotype was counted only a few times. This sequence joins TRBV11-1 and TRBJ2-1; the D gene is possibly TRBD2 (6 bases). Germline CDR1 SGHAT, CDR2 FQDESV (reference sequence). The CDR3 is made up of 18 amino acids. The V and J ends lost 5 bases and 10 bases respectively, with 30 bases between them. CDR3 amino acids: CASSRDPPLGSSRGEQFF. The CDR3 coding sequence is TGTGCCAGCAGCCGAGACCCCCCACTCGGATCCTCTCGGGGGGAGCAGTTCTTC. The variable domain in full, with the rest retrieved from reference TRBV11-1 and TRBJ2-1, is EAEVAQSPRYKITEKSQAVAFWCDPISGHATLYWYRQILGQGPELLVQFQDESVVDDSQLPKDRFSAERLKGVDSTLKIQPAELGDSAMYLCASSRDPPLGSSRGEQFFGPGTRLTVL.

This chain uses TRBV5-6 with TRBJ2-1; possible D gene TRBD2, 5 bases. This CDR3 has 14 residues. V dropped 5 bases and J dropped 7 bases, with 16 bases sitting between them. Germline lookup yields CDR1 SGHDT and CDR2 YYEEEE. The DNA of the CDR3 is TGTGCCAGCAGTTTCGCGGACTGGCGAAATGAGCAGTTCTTC. Translation gives CASSFADWRNEQFF.

The DNA for the CDR3 is TGCAGTGCTAGACCTCGACCAATTGTCAATGAGCAGTTCTTC. Translating gives CSARPRPIVNEQFF. The chain joins TRBV20-1 to TRBJ2-1, with D hard to call. Trimming pared 2 bases from V and 6 bases from J, leaving 14 bases between. This CDR3 has 14 amino acids. The germline V gene has CDR1 DFQATT and CDR2 SNEGSKA (reference sequence).

The chain is built from TRBV5-5 and TRBJ2-7; tentative D call: TRBD2 (6 bases). The CDR3 extends over 14 amino acids. Germline V gives CDR1 SGHKS, CDR2 YYEKEE (reference sequence). V was trimmed by 2 bases and J by 1 base, leaving 10 bases between them. CDR3 residues: CASSFEGGSYEQYF. As DNA, the CDR3 is TGTGCCAGCAGCTTTGAGGGAGGATCCTACGAGCAGTACTTC.

V gene TRBV12-3 or TRBV12-4 combines with J gene TRBJ1-1; 12 bases line up with TRBD1. The CDR3 is 13 residues long. V shed 4 bases and J 12 bases; nucleotides not matched to a gene: 6. The CDR3 loop is CASSSGQGAGTFF. CDR3 coding DNA: TGTGCCAGCAGTTCGGGACAGGGGGCAGGAACTTTCTTT.

This clonotype was observed at least ten times. The rearrangement links TRBV25-1 to TRBJ2-6; D remains unclear. The CDR3 runs to 12 residues. Trimming shortened V by 4 bases and J by 2 bases, and 0 bases separated the two germline ends. Germline V gene lookup returns CDR1 MGHDK and CDR2 SYGVNS. CDR3 region: CASSAGANVLTF. DNA of the CDR3: TGTGCCAGCAGTGCTGGGGCCAACGTCCTGACTTTC.

CDR3 sequence: CSANFGHELYSNQPQHF. The CDR3 nucleotides read TGCAGTGCTAATTTCGGACACGAATTATATAGCAATCAGCCCCAGCATTTT. V is TRBV20-1 and J is TRBJ1-5; D may be TRBD1 (5 bases). Germline-derived CDR1 and CDR2 are DFQATT and SNEGSKA (reference sequence). This CDR3 has 17 residues. Deletions cut 4 bases from V and 0 bases from J, with 19 bases between.

On this clonotype: A junction boundary mismatches the germline segment, possibly from a read error. J is TRBJ1-3 and V is TRBV7-7, with 10 bases lining up with TRBD1. This CDR3 is 14 amino acids long. Germline-derived CDR1 and CDR2 are SSHAT and FNYEAQ (reference sequence). The CDR3 loop is CASSPDRGGNTIYF. CDR3 DNA sequence: TGTGCTAGCAGCCCGGACAGGGGGGGAAACACCATATATTTT. The complete variable domain, with remaining parts taken from reference TRBV7-7 and TRBJ1-3, reads GAGVSQSPRYKVTKRGQDVTLRCDPISSHATLYWYQQALGQGPEFLTYFNYEAQPDKSGLPSDRFSAERPEGSISTLTIQRTEQRDSAMYRCASSPDRGGNTIYFGEGSWLTVV.

The sample holds one count of this clonotype. The chain employs TRBV28 and TRBJ2-3; D is unresolved. The CDR3 runs 13 residues. The germline V and J ends were trimmed by 4 bases and 2 bases, with 7 bases remaining between them. CDR1 MDHEN and CDR2 SYDVKM come from the germline V gene. The CDR3 bases are TGTGCCAGCAGTTCCCCTCACACAGATACGCAGTATTTT. Amino acids: CASSSPHTDTQYF.

This clonotype appeared a few times. V and J are TRBV10-3 and TRBJ2-7; TRBD2 matches at 8 bases. The CDR3 totals 15 residues. V was pared by 3 bases and J by 4 bases, with 8 bases of the junction left unmatched. Looked up from germline, CDR1 is ENHRY and CDR2 is SYGVKD. The CDR3, as DNA: TGTGCCATCAGTGACGGGCTAGCGGGTCAGTACGAGCAGTACTTC. Its translation: CAISDGLAGQYEQYF.

V usage is TRBV5-1 and J usage is TRBJ2-1, with 9 positions matching TRBD2. The CDR3 runs 15 residues. The V gene's germline CDR1 is SGHRS and CDR2 YFSETQ. V dropped 4 bases and J dropped 7; count of bases not matched to a gene: 9. This CDR3 is CASSTLAGAGNEQFF. Written as DNA, the CDR3 is TGCGCCAGCAGCACGTTAGCGGGAGCGGGGAATGAGCAGTTCTTC.

This clonotype was seen a handful of times. The rearrangement uses TRBV24-1 and TRBJ1-2, with a tentative D call TRBD1 (5 bases). Germline V lookup: CDR1 KGHDR, CDR2 SFDVKD. V was trimmed by 6 bases and J by 3 bases, leaving 7 bases between them. The CDR3 runs to 12 residues. CDR3 amino acids: CATSSRDYGYTF. CDR3 nucleotides: TGTGCCACCAGTTCCAGGGACTATGGCTACACCTTC.

This clonotype was counted only a few times. The chain is built from TRBV20-1 and TRBJ2-5; TRBD1 is a possible D gene (5 bases). CDR3 size: 14 residues. Trimming removed 1 base from V and 4 bases from J, with 13 bases in between. CDR1 is DFQATT and CDR2 is SNEGSKA in the germline V gene (reference sequence). The CDR3 region is CSARVGRAVETQYF. In DNA, the CDR3 is TGCAGTGCTAGAGTAGGCAGGGCGGTAGAGACCCAGTACTTC.

V gene TRBV12-3 or TRBV12-4 combines with J gene TRBJ2-7; possible D gene TRBD1, 5 bases. This CDR3 comprises 15 residues. V was shortened by 1 base and J by 3 bases, with 13 bases between the two germline ends. The CDR3 is CASSLGSRAIYEQYF. The DNA of the CDR3 is TGTGCCAGCAGTTTAGGGAGCAGGGCAATCTACGAGCAGTACTTC.

The gene calls are TRBV12-3 or TRBV12-4 and TRBJ1-1; unclear D gene. The CDR3 totals 15 residues. The V end was cut by 3 bases, the J end by 1 base, with 12 bases between. The CDR3 here is CASSFPFGGNTEAFF. CDR3 DNA sequence: TGTGCCAGCAGTTTTCCCTTTGGTGGGAACACTGAAGCTTTCTTT.

The V gene is TRBV30, the J gene TRBJ2-1; perhaps TRBD1 as D (5 bases). Germline assignment: CDR1 GTSNPN and CDR2 SVGIG (reference sequence). The CDR3 loop spans 13 amino acids. V was cut by 1 base and J by 5 bases, with 9 bases left in between. CDR3 residues: CAWSARTHNEQFF. CDR3 DNA sequence: TGTGCCTGGAGTGCCAGGACACACAATGAGCAGTTCTTC.

In DNA, the CDR3 is TGCGCCAGCAGCCTTCGACTAGCGGGCACCCCGAGGAATGAGCAGTTCTTC. It translates to CASSLRLAGTPRNEQFF. This chain links TRBV5-1 with TRBJ2-1; 10 nucleotides match TRBD2. Germline CDR1 SGHRS, CDR2 YFSETQ. This CDR3 contains 17 residues. Trimming cost V 4 bases and J 7 bases; bases outside gene matches: 14.

This clonotype was picked up a small number of times. CDR3 nucleotides: TGTGCCAGCAGCTTGGAGCTGGGACAGGGGACCTACGAGCAGTACTTC. This sequence encodes CASSLELGQGTYEQYF. The chain is built from TRBV5-5 and TRBJ2-7, with TRBD1 matching 10 bases. V shed 0 bases and J 2 bases; nucleotides not matched to a gene: 5. Germline V CDR1 and CDR2: SGHKS, YYEKEE (reference sequence). This CDR3 comprises 16 residues.

The rearrangement links TRBV2 to TRBJ2-1, with TRBD1 matching over 7 bases. Germline CDR1 is SNHLY and CDR2 is FYNNEI. The J segment lost 2 bases and the V segment lost 10 bases, leaving 17 bases of the junction unmatched. The CDR3 totals 17 residues. The CDR3 reads CAISIPAGTAAYNEQFF. The CDR3 DNA follows: TGTGCCATCAGCATCCCCGCCGGGACAGCGGCCTACAATGAGCAGTTCTTC. The entire variable domain, with the rest obtained from reference TRBV2 and TRBJ2-1, is as follows: EPEVTQTPSHQVTQMGQEVILRCVPISNHLYFYWYRQILGQKVEFLVSFYNNEISEKSEIFDDQFSVERPDGSNFTLKIRSTKLEDSAMYFCAISIPAGTAAYNEQFFGPGTRLTVL.

V is TRBV7-8 and J is TRBJ1-1; D ambiguous. Per germline, CDR1 SGHVS and CDR2 FQNEAQ. Trimming took off 7 bases at V and 3 bases at J, with 6 bases between the two ends. This CDR3 is 11 amino acids long. The CDR3 is CASIQYTEAFF. The CDR3 region has the DNA TGTGCCAGCATACAGTACACTGAAGCTTTCTTT. The whole variable domain, filled in from reference TRBV7-8 and TRBJ1-1, reads GAGVSQSPRYKVAKRGQDVALRCDPISGHVSLFWYQQALGQGPEFLTYFQNEAQLDKSGLPSDRFFAERPEGSVSTLKIQRTQQEDSAVYLCASIQYTEAFFGQGTRLTVV.